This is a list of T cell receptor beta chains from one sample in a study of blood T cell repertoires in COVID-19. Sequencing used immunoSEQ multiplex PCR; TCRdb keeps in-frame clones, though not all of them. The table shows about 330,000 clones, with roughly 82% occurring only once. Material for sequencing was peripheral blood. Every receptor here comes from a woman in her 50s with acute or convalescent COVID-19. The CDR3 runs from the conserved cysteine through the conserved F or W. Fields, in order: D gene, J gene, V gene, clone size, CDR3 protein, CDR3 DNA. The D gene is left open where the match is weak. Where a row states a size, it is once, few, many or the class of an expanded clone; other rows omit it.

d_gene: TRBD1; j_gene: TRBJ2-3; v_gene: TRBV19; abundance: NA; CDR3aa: CASSFRTGTDTQYF; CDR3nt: TGTGCCAGTAGTTTTCGGACAGGAACAGATACGCAGTATTTT
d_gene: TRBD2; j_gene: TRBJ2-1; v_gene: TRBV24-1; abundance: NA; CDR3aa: CATSGRTSGSGNEQFF; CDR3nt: TGTGCCACCAGTGGCCGGACTAGCGGGAGTGGAAATGAGCAGTTCTTC
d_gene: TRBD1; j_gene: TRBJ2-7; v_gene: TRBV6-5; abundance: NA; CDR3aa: CASSSLTGPYEQYF; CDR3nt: TGTGCCAGCAGTTCGCTGACAGGGCCCTACGAGCAGTACTTC
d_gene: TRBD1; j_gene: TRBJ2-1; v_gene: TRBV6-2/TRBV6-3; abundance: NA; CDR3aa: CASSPDRVNEQFF; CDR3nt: TGTGCCAGCAGTCCGGACAGGGTGAATGAGCAGTTCTTC
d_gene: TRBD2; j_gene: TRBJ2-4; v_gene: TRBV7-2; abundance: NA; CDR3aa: CASSLAGLAGGAKNIQYF; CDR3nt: TGTGCCAGCAGCTTAGCGGGACTAGCGGGGGGAGCCAAAAACATTCAGTACTTC
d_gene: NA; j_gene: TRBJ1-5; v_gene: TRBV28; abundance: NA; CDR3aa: CASSSPPPGYSNQPQHF; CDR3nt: TGTGCCAGCAGTTCGCCCCCCCCGGGATATAGCAATCAGCCCCAGCATTTT
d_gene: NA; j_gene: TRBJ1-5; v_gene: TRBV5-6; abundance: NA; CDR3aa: CASSFQANQPQHF; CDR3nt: TGTGCCAGCAGCTTCCAGGCCAATCAGCCCCAGCATTTT
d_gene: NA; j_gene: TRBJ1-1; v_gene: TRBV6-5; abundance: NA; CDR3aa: CASSYDSEENTEAFF; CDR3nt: TGTGCCAGCAGTTATGATTCGGAGGAGAACACTGAAGCTTTCTTT
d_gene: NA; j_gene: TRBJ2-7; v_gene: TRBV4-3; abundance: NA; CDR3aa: CASSQDFASGSYEQYF; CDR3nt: TGCGCCAGCAGCCAAGATTTCGCGAGCGGTTCCTACGAGCAGTACTTC
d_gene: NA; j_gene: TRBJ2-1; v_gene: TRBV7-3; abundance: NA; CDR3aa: CASSPDLNEQFF; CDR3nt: TGTGCCAGCAGCCCCGACTTGAATGAGCAGTTCTTC
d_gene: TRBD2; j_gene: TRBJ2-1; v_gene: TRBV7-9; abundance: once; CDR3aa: CASSPSGSYNEQFF; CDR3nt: TGTGCCAGCAGCCCTAGCGGCTCCTACAATGAGCAGTTCTTC
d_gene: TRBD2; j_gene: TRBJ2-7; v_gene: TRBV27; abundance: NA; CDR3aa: CASSSLGLAAPSYEQYF; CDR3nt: TGTGCCAGCAGTTCCCTGGGGCTAGCGGCACCCTCCTACGAGCAGTACTTC
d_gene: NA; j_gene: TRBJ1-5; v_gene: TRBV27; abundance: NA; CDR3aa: CASSYRREQPQHF; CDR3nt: TGTGCCAGCAGCTATAGGCGGGAGCAGCCCCAGCATTTT
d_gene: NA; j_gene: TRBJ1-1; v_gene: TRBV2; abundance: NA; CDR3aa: CASSETGKATEAFF; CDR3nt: TGTGCCAGCAGTGAAACAGGGAAGGCCACTGAAGCTTTCTTT
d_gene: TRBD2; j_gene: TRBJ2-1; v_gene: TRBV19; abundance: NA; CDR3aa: CASSIRLAGGLYNEQFF; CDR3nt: TGTGCCAGTAGTATCAGATTAGCGGGAGGGCTCTACAATGAGCAGTTCTTC
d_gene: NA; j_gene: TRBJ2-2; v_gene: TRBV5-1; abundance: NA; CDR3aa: CASSKGVTDTGELFF; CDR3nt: TGCGCCAGCAGCAAGGGGGTAACGGACACCGGGGAGCTGTTTTTT
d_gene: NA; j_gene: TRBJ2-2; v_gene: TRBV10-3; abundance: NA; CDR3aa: CAISGIGTNTGELFF; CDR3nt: TGTGCCATCAGTGGTATCGGGACGAACACCGGGGAGCTGTTTTTT
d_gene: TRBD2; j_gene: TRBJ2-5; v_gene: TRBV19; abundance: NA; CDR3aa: CASSIGGGRETQYF; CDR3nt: TGTGCCAGTAGTATCGGGGGGGGCCGGGAGACCCAGTACTTC
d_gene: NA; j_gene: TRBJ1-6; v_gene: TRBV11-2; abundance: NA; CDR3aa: CASSLRSNSPLHF; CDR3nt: TGTGCCAGCAGCTTACGGAGTAATTCACCCCTCCACTTT